The 28 T cell receptor beta chains below come from one sample, sequenced in a study of T-cell reconstitution after alpha-beta-depleted transplantation in children. Using unique molecular identifiers, the investigators prepared the TCRbeta library. MiXCR, run by TCRdb on the PCR reads, gives a single entry per CDR3 protein. The sample records a few hundred thousand distinct CDR3 sequences, around 10% being singletons. The sample was PBMCs, taken before TCRalphabeta/CD19-depleted stem cell transplant. Every receptor here comes from a boy under three years old with acute myeloid leukemia, due to receive a stem cell transplant.

This clonotype was found many times. The J gene is TRBJ2-7, the V gene TRBV20-1; 12 positions agree with TRBD1. The germline CDR1 and CDR2 sequences are DFQATT and SNEGSKA (reference sequence). The CDR3 runs 14 residues. V gave up 2 bases and J gave up 4 bases; unmatched junction bases: 3. CDR3 in amino acids: CSARMGQGAYEQYF. CDR3 coding DNA: TGCAGTGCTAGAATGGGACAGGGGGCTTACGAGCAGTACTTC.

This clonotype was detected a few times. The genes are TRBV30 and TRBJ2-2; TRBD2 might be the D (5 bases). The CDR3 loop spans 11 amino acids. CDR1 is GTSNPN and CDR2 is SVGIG in the germline V gene (reference sequence). V lost 5 bases to trimming and J lost 7 bases, with 8 bases between them. CDR3 coding DNA: TGTGCCTGGCGGGGTAACGGGGAGCTGTTTTTT. It translates to CAWRGNGELFF.

Turning to this clonotype: This may be a read error: a much more frequent sequence differs by one nucleotide. The chain is built from TRBV12-3 or TRBV12-4 and TRBJ1-5; D is perhaps TRBD1 (5 bases). Trimming cost V 6 bases and J 5 bases, with 17 bases left between them. This CDR3 contains 15 residues. CDR3 amino acids: CASSPEGRVYQPQHF. Here the CDR3 DNA reads TGTGCCAGCAGCCCGGAGGGGAGGGTTTATCAGCCCCAGCATTTT.

This clonotype was counted ten times or more. The CDR3 region is CASSFGSKLFF. The DNA for the CDR3 is TGTGCCAGCAGCTTCGGATCAAAACTGTTTTTT. The chain employs TRBV11-2 and TRBJ1-4; no firm D call. The V end was cut by 3 bases, the J end by 10 bases, with 6 bases between. The CDR3 is 11 residues long. Germline CDR1 is SGHAT and CDR2 is FQNNGV.

Notes on this clonotype: A read error may explain this, as a much larger clone is one base away. The CDR3 reads CDSSVGGGPYEQYF. Written as DNA, the CDR3 is TGTGACAGCAGCGTAGGCGGGGGGCCCTACGAGCAGTACTTC. V is TRBV9 and J is TRBJ2-7, with 8 bases matching TRBD2. The CDR3 sequence is 14 residues long. The V gene's germline CDR1 is SGDLS and CDR2 YYNGEE.

This clonotype was detected many times. This chain joins TRBV20-1 and TRBJ2-5; D tentatively fits TRBD1 or TRBD2 (5 bases each). V lost 0 bases, J lost 3 bases, and 17 bases lay in between. The CDR3 runs 16 residues. Germline CDR1 reads DFQATT; CDR2 reads SNEGSKA (reference sequence). DNA of the CDR3: TGCAGTGCTAGAGATTTAACGGGACCCCCCAAAGAGACCCAGTACTTC. Amino acid sequence: CSARDLTGPPKETQYF.

In its sample, this clonotype was seen many times. The chain combines TRBV29-1 with TRBJ2-1; D is perhaps TRBD1 or TRBD2 (5 bases each). Looked up from germline, CDR1 is SQVTM and CDR2 is ANQGSEA. CDR3 length equals 11 residues. CDR3 nucleotide sequence: TGCAGTGGGACCGACTACAATGAGCAGTTCTTC. Its translation is CSGTDYNEQFF.

This clonotype was recorded a few times. The chain is built from TRBV28 and TRBJ1-4, with a tentative D call TRBD1 (6 bases). The CDR3 extends over 15 amino acids. Germline CDR1 is MDHEN and CDR2 is SYDVKM. Trimming took 6 bases from V and 0 from J, leaving 11 bases between them. This chain's CDR3 is CASSGRGATNEKLFF. The CDR3 nucleotides are TGTGCCAGCAGCGGCAGGGGTGCAACTAATGAAAAACTGTTTTTT.

This clonotype was recorded a few times. This chain links TRBV7-9 with TRBJ1-4, with D maybe TRBD1 (6 bases). Germline loops: CDR1 SEHNR, CDR2 FQNEAQ (reference sequence). V was trimmed by 7 bases and J by 4 bases, leaving 13 bases between them. There are 14 residues in the CDR3. DNA for the CDR3: TGTGCCAGCACCTCGGGGGCAGATAATGAAAAACTGTTTTTT. Amino acid sequence: CASTSGADNEKLFF.

This clonotype has a count of ten or more. This chain connects TRBV6-2 or TRBV6-3 to TRBJ2-1; 9 positions match TRBD2. The germline V gene encodes CDR1 MNHEY and CDR2 SVGEGT. Trimming cost V 2 bases and J 0 bases; bases outside gene matches: 11. The CDR3 has 19 amino acids. The chain's CDR3 is CASSYVPGSGRTSYNEQFF. Written as DNA, the CDR3 is TGTGCCAGCAGTTACGTCCCGGGGAGCGGGAGGACCTCCTACAATGAGCAGTTCTTC.

This clonotype was seen a handful of times. V is TRBV6-6 and J is TRBJ2-1, with D unresolved. Germline CDR1 is MNHNY and CDR2 is SVGAGI (reference sequence). This CDR3 comprises 13 residues. With 2 bases removed from V and 4 bases from J, the gap between germline ends came to 6 bases. CDR3 region: CASSYVSYNEQFF. CDR3 nucleotides: TGTGCCAGCAGTTACGTTTCTTACAATGAGCAGTTCTTC.

To note about this clonotype: A read error may explain this, as a much larger clone is one base away. The chain is built from TRBV28 and TRBJ2-7, with 9 positions matching TRBD2. This CDR3 has 19 amino acids. The ends lost 5 bases at V and 4 bases at J; junction bases unmatched: 21. CDR1 MDHEN and CDR2 SYDVKM come from the germline V gene. CDR3 sequence: CASSPQGAGAGGLRYEQYF. CDR3 sequence (DNA): TGTGCCAGCAGTCCACAGGGCGCGGGAGCGGGGGGCCTTAGGTACGAGCAGTACTTC. The complete variable domain, with remaining parts taken from reference TRBV28 and TRBJ2-7, reads DVKVTQSSRYLVKRTGEKVFLECVQDMDHENMFWYRQDPGLGLRLIYFSYDVKMKEKGDIPEGYSVSREKKERFSLILESASTNQTSMYLCASSPQGAGAGGLRYEQYFGPGTRLTVT.

V and J are TRBV24-1 and TRBJ2-3; D might be TRBD1 (6 bases). This CDR3 has 16 amino acids. Germline assignment: CDR1 KGHDR and CDR2 SFDVKD. Trimming removed 4 bases from V and 2 bases from J, with 15 bases in between. The CDR3 DNA sequence: TGTGCCACCAGTGAGCTTGCAGGGGATGCCACAGATACGCAGTATTTT. This sequence encodes CATSELAGDATDTQYF.

This clonotype was seen repeatedly, ten times or more. The chain links TRBV27 to TRBJ2-2; 10 bases align to TRBD1. Per the germline V gene, CDR1 is MNHEY and CDR2 is SMNVEV (reference sequence). CDR3 size: 17 residues. V shed 5 bases and J 7 bases; nucleotides not matched to a gene: 13. CDR3 DNA: TGTGCCAGCAGTCCCATCGACAGGGGGCAAGGTGGCGGGGAGCTGTTTTTT. It specifies CASSPIDRGQGGGELFF.

This clonotype came up many times. The chain joins TRBV7-2 to TRBJ2-1, with D perhaps matching TRBD1 or TRBD2 (6 bases each). Germline values: CDR1 SGHTA, CDR2 FQGNSA. The CDR3 covers 15 residues. V was pared by 1 base and J by 9 bases, with 16 bases between. The CDR3 loop reads CASSLDGGHLTEQFF. The DNA of the CDR3 is TGTGCCAGCAGCTTAGACGGGGGACACCTAACTGAGCAGTTCTTC.

This clonotype was observed at least ten times. The chain combines TRBV5-6 with TRBJ2-1; a possible D gene is TRBD1 (5 bases). Germline values: CDR1 SGHDT, CDR2 YYEEEE. The CDR3 has 15 amino acids. The V end lost 1 base, the J end lost 2 bases, and 10 bases lay between the germline ends. CDR3 DNA sequence: TGTGCCAGCAGCTTGCAGGACATGGCCTACAATGAGCAGTTCTTC. Translation gives CASSLQDMAYNEQFF.

This clonotype was counted many times. The chain carries TRBV9 and TRBJ2-5; D is unresolved. The CDR3 has 13 amino acids. Germline CDR1 and CDR2: SGDLS and YYNGEE. Trimming took 0 bases from V and 3 from J, leaving 6 bases between them. The chain's CDR3 is CASSVANEETQYF. CDR3 nucleotides: TGTGCCAGCAGCGTAGCTAACGAAGAGACCCAGTACTTC.

This chain uses TRBV28 with TRBJ2-5; 7 nucleotides agree with TRBD1. Germline-derived CDR1 and CDR2 are MDHEN and SYDVKM. V lost 2 bases, J lost 2 bases, and 5 bases stayed unmatched. The CDR3 is made up of 15 amino acids. CDR3 loop: CASSLGHRGQETQYF. CDR3 DNA: TGTGCCAGCAGTTTAGGGCACAGGGGACAAGAGACCCAGTACTTC. Full variable domain (outside the CDR3, taken from reference TRBV28 and TRBJ2-5): DVKVTQSSRYLVKRTGEKVFLECVQDMDHENMFWYRQDPGLGLRLIYFSYDVKMKEKGDIPEGYSVSREKKERFSLILESASTNQTSMYLCASSLGHRGQETQYFGPGTRLLVL.

V and J are TRBV11-3 and TRBJ2-1; 14 bases line up with TRBD2. The junction had 4 bases not matched to a gene; V was cut back by 3 bases and J by 3 bases. The V gene's germline CDR1 is SGHNT and CDR2 YENEEA. The CDR3 totals 17 residues. The DNA of the CDR3 is TGTGCCAGCAGCTTGTCTGGACTAGCGGGAGGCTACAATGAGCAGTTCTTC. This encodes CASSLSGLAGGYNEQFF.

This clonotype was observed many times. The J gene is TRBJ2-5, the V gene TRBV21-1; TRBD1, the D gene given by the table, was not confirmed from the DNA. TRBV21-1 is a known pseudogene. This CDR3 has 13 residues. The CDR3 is CASSPTDLETQYF. The CDR3 DNA reads as TGTGCCAGCAGCCCGACAGATTTAGAGACCCAGTACTTC.

This clonotype has only a few counts. This rearrangement joins TRBV7-2 to TRBJ2-7; the D gene could be TRBD1 or TRBD2 (6 bases each). V was pared by 5 bases and J by 0 bases, with 14 bases between. Germline V gene lookup returns CDR1 SGHTA and CDR2 FQGNSA. CDR3 length: 15 amino acids. The CDR3 coding sequence is TGTGCCAGCAGCCTCGGGGGCCCCAGCTCCTACGAGCAGTACTTC. It translates to CASSLGGPSSYEQYF.

The rearrangement uses TRBV18 and TRBJ1-5; TRBD1 aligns across 8 bases. With V trimmed by 6 bases and J by 3 bases, 7 bases remained unmatched. Per germline, CDR1 KGHSH and CDR2 LQKENI. CDR3 length: 15 residues. CDR3 sequence: CASSLGQGPNQPQHF. The CDR3 DNA follows: TGTGCCAGCTCCCTTGGACAGGGCCCCAATCAGCCCCAGCATTTT.

This clonotype was counted ten times or more. This chain connects TRBV5-5 to TRBJ2-5, with a weak D call TRBD1 (5 bases). V dropped 1 base and J dropped 1 base, with 20 bases sitting between them. Germline-derived CDR1 and CDR2 are SGHKS and YYEKEE (reference sequence). The CDR3 runs to 18 residues. This CDR3 reads CASSLNPLSPRAQETQYF. The CDR3 DNA sequence: TGTGCCAGCAGCTTGAATCCGCTTAGTCCCAGGGCCCAAGAGACCCAGTACTTC.

This clonotype was counted ten times or more. This sequence joins TRBV7-2 and TRBJ2-1; 7 bases line up with TRBD2. V lost 0 bases and J lost 4; bases outside the gene matches: 6. Germline CDR1 is SGHTA and CDR2 is FQGNSA. The CDR3 has 16 residues. In nucleotides, the CDR3 is TGTGCCAGCAGCTTAGCGGGAGGGTTCCTTTACAATGAGCAGTTCTTC. This gives the protein CASSLAGGFLYNEQFF.

This clonotype was detected many times. The chain uses TRBV19 and TRBJ1-2, with D perhaps TRBD1 (5 bases). CDR1 is LNHDA, CDR2 SQIVND, per germline (reference sequence). Trimming shortened V by 7 bases and J by 4 bases, and 13 bases separated the two germline ends. CDR3 length: 13 residues. CDR3 DNA: TGTGCCAGTACCGGCGGGACGGTCTATGGCTACACCTTC. It specifies CASTGGTVYGYTF.

This clonotype turned up a few times. In nucleotides, the CDR3 is TGCGCCAGCAGCTTGTACAACATGAACACTGAAGCTTTCTTT. The encoded protein is CASSLYNMNTEAFF. The chain has TRBV5-1 and TRBJ1-1, with D unclear. V was trimmed by 1 base and J by 0 bases, leaving 7 bases between them. Germline assignment: CDR1 SGHRS and CDR2 YFSETQ. This CDR3 has 14 residues.

This clonotype occurred many times. The chain carries TRBV5-1 and TRBJ1-5; D is unresolved. This CDR3 spans 15 amino acids. V lost 0 bases to trimming and J lost 5 bases, with 12 bases between them. Per the germline V gene, CDR1 is SGHRS and CDR2 is YFSETQ. CDR3: CASSLAGKVDQPQHF. The CDR3 coding sequence is TGCGCCAGCAGCTTGGCGGGGAAAGTAGATCAGCCCCAGCATTTT.

The rearrangement uses TRBV5-1 and TRBJ2-1, with D possibly being TRBD2 (6 bases). Germline CDR1 SGHRS, CDR2 YFSETQ. Trimming shortened V by 0 bases and J by 9 bases, and 16 bases separated the two germline ends. CDR3 length: 15 residues. The CDR3 loop reads CASSLVRERHPEQFF. DNA for the CDR3: TGCGCCAGCAGCTTGGTCCGGGAGCGCCACCCTGAGCAGTTCTTC. The full variable domain, completed using reference TRBV5-1 and TRBJ2-1, is KAGVTQTPRYLIKTRGQQVTLSCSPISGHRSVSWYQQTPGQGLQFLFEYFSETQRNKGNFPGRFSGRQFSNSRSEMNVSTLELGDSALYLCASSLVRERHPEQFFGPGTRLTVL.